The next 32 T cell receptor beta chains were all read from a single sample in a study of OX40 agonist ivuxolimab in advanced cancers. Sequenced by immunoSEQ multiplex PCR; TCRdb stores in-frame clones only, minus some. The sample includes tens of thousands of clones, over 70% of them seen just once. Sequences were derived from CD4+ or CD8+ T cells sorted from blood, sampled in a trial of the OX40 agonist ivuxolimab. Source of these receptors: an adult with an advanced solid tumor such as melanoma, head and neck, liver or kidney cancer.

This clone was observed a few times. This sequence joins TRBV15 and TRBJ1-5, with D unclear. The CDR3 extends over 13 amino acids. V lost 0 bases to trimming and J lost 5 bases, with 5 bases between them. Germline CDR1 is LNHNV and CDR2 is YYDKDF (reference sequence). The CDR3: CATSRDSYQPQHF. The DNA of the CDR3 is TGTGCCACCAGCAGAGATAGTTATCAGCCCCAGCATTTT.

This clone was seen just once. This rearrangement joins TRBV7-9 to TRBJ2-2; a weak D match, TRBD2 (5 bases). V dropped 1 base and J dropped 3 bases, with 6 bases sitting between them. The CDR3 runs 14 residues. Germline assignment: CDR1 SEHNR and CDR2 FQNEAQ (reference sequence). Here the CDR3 reads CASSLGGHTGELFF. The CDR3 DNA reads TGTGCCAGCAGCTTAGGAGGGCACACCGGGGAGCTGTTTTTT.

The chain links TRBV14 to TRBJ1-5; D not resolved. Germline CDR1 SGHDN, CDR2 FVKESK. The CDR3 is 13 amino acids. Between the trimmed V and J ends, which lost 4 bases and 0 bases, there was a span of 4 bases. CDR3 nucleotides: TGTGCCAGCAGCCGAAATAGCAATCAGCCCCAGCATTTT. Its translation: CASSRNSNQPQHF.

This chain's CDR3 is CASSLRLAGGVETQYF. CDR3 nucleotide sequence: TGTGCCAGCAGCTTAAGGCTAGCGGGAGGGGTAGAGACCCAGTACTTC. This chain connects TRBV7-2 to TRBJ2-5; TRBD2 agrees at 12 bases. Germline V gives CDR1 SGHTA, CDR2 FQGNSA. This CDR3 comprises 16 residues. The trim removed 2 bases at V and 4 bases at J, leaving 5 bases unmatched.

The rearrangement joins TRBV7-9 to TRBJ2-7; the D is unclear. There are 15 residues in the CDR3. Trimming removed 5 bases at V and 6 bases at J, with 20 bases between. Germline V lookup: CDR1 SEHNR, CDR2 FQNEAQ (reference sequence). CDR3 amino acids: CASSRAGLTSGEQYF. CDR3 bases: TGTGCCAGCAGCCGGGCCGGGCTCACCTCGGGCGAGCAGTACTTC.

The chain couples TRBV18 to TRBJ2-1, with a possible D match to TRBD2 (7 bases). Germline V gene data show CDR1 as KGHSH and CDR2 as LQKENI. V was trimmed by 3 bases and J by 2 bases, leaving 11 bases between them. The CDR3 extends over 15 amino acids. CDR3 nucleotides: TGTGCCAGCTCACCTTCCGGGGGGCCCTACAATGAGCAGTTCTTC. This sequence encodes CASSPSGGPYNEQFF.

This clone has a single count. The V gene is TRBV27, the J gene TRBJ2-7; 9 nucleotides line up with TRBD2. V dropped 5 bases and J dropped 2; count of bases not matched to a gene: 7. The CDR3 spans 15 residues. CDR1 is MNHEY and CDR2 is SMNVEV in the germline V gene (reference sequence). For the CDR3, the DNA is TGTGCCAGCAGTCCCCTACTAGCGGGCACCTACGAGCAGTACTTC. It yields the protein CASSPLLAGTYEQYF.

The chain couples TRBV2 to TRBJ1-3; 7 nucleotides match TRBD1. V lost 6 bases and J lost 0; bases outside the gene matches: 11. Germline V lookup: CDR1 SNHLY, CDR2 FYNNEI. CDR3 length: 17 amino acids. The CDR3, as DNA: TGTGCCAGCAGAGAAAGGGAGGGGGCCTTCTCTGGAAACACCATATATTTT. This gives the protein CASREREGAFSGNTIYF.

CDR3 region: CASSSPSRNNGYTF. Written as DNA, the CDR3 is TGTGCCAGCAGTTCCCCGTCCCGGAACAATGGCTACACCTTC. The chain recombines TRBV28 with TRBJ1-2; D gene unclear. Germline CDR1 is MDHEN and CDR2 is SYDVKM. The length of the CDR3 is 14 residues. V lost 4 bases and J lost 6, with 15 bases in between.

This clone came up a few times. This chain uses TRBV30 with TRBJ1-5; the match to TRBD1 covers 7 bases. Losses at the gene ends were 2 bases for V and 5 bases for J; bases not matched to a gene: 3. Germline V CDR1 and CDR2: GTSNPN, SVGIG (reference sequence). CDR3 length equals 13 residues. The CDR3 DNA reads as TGTGCCTGGAGTAGGGACAGTTATCAGCCCCAGCATTTT. It is translated as CAWSRDSYQPQHF.

J is TRBJ1-2 and V is TRBV5-1, with unresolved D. This CDR3 contains 12 residues. Germline V gene sequence: CDR1 SGHRS, CDR2 YFSETQ. V dropped 0 bases and J dropped 8 bases, with 8 bases sitting between them. CDR3 residues: CASSLGGAGYTF. The CDR3 DNA reads as TGCGCCAGCAGCTTGGGGGGTGCAGGCTACACCTTC.

J is TRBJ1-1 and V is TRBV30; D possibly corresponds to TRBD1 (6 bases). V lost 3 bases, J lost 0 bases, and 8 bases lay in between. The CDR3 has 13 amino acids. The germline CDR1 and CDR2 sequences are GTSNPN and SVGIG (reference sequence). CDR3 protein: CAWSGQMNTEAFF. The CDR3 region has the DNA TGTGCCTGGAGCGGACAGATGAACACTGAAGCTTTCTTT.

The J gene is TRBJ1-2, the V gene TRBV11-2; 8 bases agree with TRBD1. The J segment lost 3 bases and the V segment lost 5 bases, leaving 2 bases of the junction unmatched. CDR1 is SGHAT and CDR2 is FQNNGV in the germline V gene. CDR3 length: 13 residues. CDR3: CASSPGQDYGYTF. In DNA form, the CDR3 reads TGTGCCAGCAGCCCGGGACAGGACTATGGCTACACCTTC.

In its sample, this clone was seen once. V usage is TRBV5-4 and J usage is TRBJ2-1, with D maybe TRBD1 (5 bases). V lost 4 bases to trimming and J lost 0 bases, with 8 bases between them. Germline CDR1 is SGHNT and CDR2 is YYREEE (reference sequence). CDR3 length equals 14 residues. This CDR3 reads CASSLDTSYNEQFF. In DNA, the CDR3 is TGTGCCAGCAGCCTGGACACCTCCTACAATGAGCAGTTCTTC.

V is TRBV30 and J is TRBJ1-4, with D possibly TRBD1 on 5 matching bases. Germline CDR1 reads GTSNPN; CDR2 reads SVGIG (reference sequence). Trimming left V 4 bases short and J 2 bases short, with 8 bases between. The CDR3 sequence is 13 residues long. CDR3 residues: CAWTRATNEKLFF. CDR3 nucleotides: TGTGCCTGGACCAGGGCGACTAATGAAAAACTGTTTTTT.

This chain connects TRBV7-2 to TRBJ1-1; 8 nucleotides align to TRBD1. The V and J ends lost 5 bases and 4 bases, in that order; junction bases with no gene match: 3. The germline V gene has CDR1 SGHTA and CDR2 FQGNSA. The CDR3 loop spans 13 amino acids. CDR3 amino acids: CASSVRGLTEAFF. The CDR3 coding sequence is TGTGCCAGCAGCGTCAGGGGGCTCACTGAAGCTTTCTTT. Full variable domain (remainder filled in from reference TRBV7-2 and TRBJ1-1): GAGVSQSPSNKVTEKGKDVELRCDPISGHTALYWYRQSLGQGLEFLIYFQGNSAPDKSGLPSDRFSAERTGGSVSTLTIQRTQQEDSAVYLCASSVRGLTEAFFGQGTRLTVV.

The chain joins TRBV4-1 to TRBJ2-7; no clear D. The CDR3 is made up of 15 amino acids. Germline V gives CDR1 MGHRA, CDR2 YSYEKL. Trimming took off 0 bases at V and 3 bases at J, with 12 bases between the two ends. The CDR3 DNA reads TGCGCCAGCAGCCAAGATGGATCAGCTTACTACGAGCAGTACTTC. It specifies CASSQDGSAYYEQYF.

This clone showed up just a few times. The CDR3 region is CASAVTEGIYYGYTF. The CDR3 DNA follows: TGTGCCAGTGCGGTGACAGAGGGCATTTACTATGGCTACACCTTC. The chain is built from TRBV6-5 and TRBJ1-2; tentative D call: TRBD1 (5 bases). The V end was cut by 9 bases, the J end by 3 bases, with 20 bases between. The CDR3 is made up of 15 amino acids. In germline, CDR1 is MNHEY, CDR2 SVGAGI.

In its sample, this clone was seen once. The chain joins TRBV27 to TRBJ2-7; D may be TRBD1 (6 bases). V was trimmed by 3 bases and J by 6 bases, leaving 9 bases between them. Germline assignment: CDR1 MNHEY and CDR2 SMNVEV (reference sequence). The CDR3 totals 12 residues. In nucleotides, the CDR3 is TGTGCCAGCAGTTTCAGAGGGGGCGAGCAGTACTTC. Its protein is CASSFRGGEQYF.

The chain's CDR3 is CASSSSPDRYTF. The CDR3 coding sequence is TGTGCCAGCAGTTCCAGCCCAGACAGATACACCTTC. The chain links TRBV6-6 to TRBJ1-2, with D tentatively TRBD1 (5 bases). The CDR3 contains 12 residues. Germline V CDR1 and CDR2: MNHNY, SVGAGI (reference sequence). V was trimmed by 4 bases and J by 11 bases, leaving 14 bases between them.

V gene TRBV5-1 combines with J gene TRBJ1-1, with 8 positions matching TRBD1. The J segment lost 4 bases and the V segment lost 4 bases, leaving 9 bases of the junction unmatched. This CDR3 contains 15 residues. Per the germline V gene, CDR1 is SGHRS and CDR2 is YFSETQ. The CDR3 is CASSVGQGWATEAFF. The CDR3 nucleotides read TGCGCCAGCAGCGTCGGACAGGGATGGGCCACTGAAGCTTTCTTT.

Worth noting for this clone: This may be a read error, as it is one base from a much larger clone. This same CDR3 is encoded by further DNA sequences in the sample. The V and J genes are TRBV29-1 and TRBJ1-1, with D hard to call. The CDR3 totals 12 residues. Germline V gene sequence: CDR1 SQVTM, CDR2 ANQGSEA. CDR3 bases: TGCAGCGCCACGAGGGTCAACACCGAAGCTTTCTTT. It yields the protein CSATRVNTEAFF. Together with reference TRBV29-1 and TRBJ1-1, the CDR3 gives the full variable domain: SAVISQKPSRDICQRGTSLTIQCQVDSQVTMMFWYRQQPGQSLTLIATANQGSEATYESGFVIDKFPISRPNLTFSTLTVSNMSPEDSSIYLCSATRVNTEAFFGQGTRLTVV.

The chain couples TRBV7-8 to TRBJ1-5, with TRBD1 identical over 10 bases. Germline CDR1 reads SGHVS; CDR2 reads FQNEAQ. The V segment lost 6 bases and the J segment 4 bases; nucleotides outside the gene matches: 9. The CDR3 totals 16 residues. The CDR3 is CASSPRDRGANQPQHF. CDR3 coding DNA: TGTGCCAGCAGTCCCCGGGACAGGGGTGCAAATCAGCCCCAGCATTTT. The full variable domain, its missing parts supplied by reference TRBV7-8 and TRBJ1-5, is GAGVSQSPRYKVAKRGQDVALRCDPISGHVSLFWYQQALGQGPEFLTYFQNEAQLDKSGLPSDRFFAERPEGSVSTLKIQRTQQEDSAVYLCASSPRDRGANQPQHFGDGTRLSIL.

This sequence joins TRBV5-1 and TRBJ2-5; the match to TRBD2 covers 15 bases. The CDR3 runs to 15 residues. Unmatched junction bases numbered 2, after V lost 3 bases and J lost 5 bases. The germline V gene has CDR1 SGHRS and CDR2 YFSETQ. In DNA form, the CDR3 reads TGCGCCAGCAGCTCCGGACTAGCGGGGGGGGAGACCCAGTACTTC. As protein: CASSSGLAGGETQYF.

J is TRBJ1-3 and V is TRBV11-3, with D maybe TRBD1 (5 bases). V lost 0 bases and J lost 2, with 5 bases in between. Germline loops: CDR1 SGHNT, CDR2 YENEEA. The CDR3 totals 14 residues. This CDR3 reads CASSLEDTGNTIYF. CDR3 in DNA: TGTGCCAGCAGCTTAGAGGACACTGGAAACACCATATATTTT.

V gene TRBV19 combines with J gene TRBJ1-5; D gene uncertain. Trimming cost V 1 base and J 5 bases, with 6 bases left between them. The CDR3 length is 13 residues. The germline CDR1 and CDR2 sequences are LNHDA and SQIVND (reference sequence). The DNA for the CDR3 is TGTGCCAGTAGTATAGGGAACCATCAGCCCCAGCATTTT. Translation: CASSIGNHQPQHF.

Comment on this clone: One end of the junction does not line up with germline, which may come from a read error. This chain joins TRBV6-1 and TRBJ1-1, with D maybe TRBD1 (5 bases). Germline CDR1 is MNHNS and CDR2 is SASEGT. The CDR3 runs 15 residues. CDR3 loop: CAISERAREDTEAFF. CDR3 nucleotides: TGTGCCATCAGTGAAAGGGCCAGGGAGGACACTGAAGCTTTCTTT.

The rearrangement joins TRBV5-1 to TRBJ1-6; tentative D call: TRBD1 (6 bases). The V end lost 5 bases, the J end lost 8 bases, and 17 bases lay between the germline ends. The CDR3 contains 15 residues. CDR1 and CDR2 (germline): SGHRS, YFSETQ. The CDR3 bases are TGCGCCAGCAGTCTAGGAAGGGACAATTATTCACCCCTCCACTTT. Protein sequence: CASSLGRDNYSPLHF.

The chain has TRBV2 and TRBJ2-3, with D hard to call. This CDR3 region has 15 residues. Germline assignment: CDR1 SNHLY and CDR2 FYNNEI. Trimming pared 3 bases from V and 5 bases from J, leaving 15 bases between. CDR3 sequence reads: CASSEGFGLEDTQYF. The CDR3 region has the DNA TGTGCCAGCAGTGAGGGTTTTGGATTAGAAGATACGCAGTATTTT.

The gene calls are TRBV18 and TRBJ2-5; the D call may be TRBD1 or TRBD2 (6 bases each). Per the germline V gene, CDR1 is KGHSH and CDR2 is LQKENI. CDR3 length: 14 amino acids. The V end was cut by 6 bases, the J end by 5 bases, with 16 bases between. Here the CDR3 DNA reads TGTGCCAGCTCCCCGAAGGGGGGTGAGGAGACCCAGTACTTC. The encoded protein is CASSPKGGEETQYF.

This rearrangement joins TRBV5-1 to TRBJ2-7, with 9 bases fitting TRBD2. The germline V gene encodes CDR1 SGHRS and CDR2 YFSETQ. The J segment lost 5 bases and the V segment lost 1 base, leaving 4 bases of the junction unmatched. The CDR3 length is 14 residues. The CDR3 DNA follows: TGCGCCAGCAGCTTGCTAGCGGGGAACAACGAGCAGTACTTC. Protein: CASSLLAGNNEQYF.

The chain couples TRBV11-1 to TRBJ2-3; 10 bases fit TRBD1. The CDR3 is 15 amino acids. From germline, CDR1 is SGHAT and CDR2 FQDESV (reference sequence). Losses at the gene ends were 5 bases for V and 2 bases for J; bases not matched to a gene: 4. The CDR3 is CASSPGQGTTDTQYF. CDR3 bases: TGTGCCAGCAGCCCGGGACAGGGGACCACAGATACGCAGTATTTT.